These 10 T cell receptor beta chains came from one sample sequenced in a study of shared clonotypes between healthy human individuals. The data were produced by immunoSEQ multiplex PCR, yet TCRdb's version contains in-frame clones alone and is incomplete. The table lists some 2.4 million clones, 93% of them singletons. The specimen sequenced was naive CD4+ T cells from PBMCs. Noted subset: CD45RA+ positively selected. The receptors were gathered from a man aged 18 to 29 in good health. Some clones in this sample may be carry-over from other donors' samples.

The CDR3, as DNA: TGTGCCAGCAGCTTAGTACGGGGAGTAGGGCGCTATGGCTACACCTTC. Amino acids: CASSLVRGVGRYGYTF. V and J are TRBV11-2 and TRBJ1-2; D gene uncertain. This CDR3 is 16 amino acids long. Looked up from germline, CDR1 is SGHAT and CDR2 is FQNNGV. The ends were cut back, 1 base at V and 4 bases at J, with 16 bases in the middle.

The chain couples TRBV5-1 to TRBJ1-2, with TRBD1 identical over 10 bases. The V gene's germline CDR1 is SGHRS and CDR2 YFSETQ. J was trimmed by 7 bases and V by 4 bases; bases with no gene match: 10. The CDR3 spans 15 residues. The CDR3 sequence: CASSGPTGGAGGYTF. The CDR3 bases are TGCGCCAGCAGCGGCCCGACAGGGGGCGCAGGTGGCTACACCTTC.

V gene TRBV20-1 combines with J gene TRBJ1-1; D gene unclear. Per germline, CDR1 DFQATT and CDR2 SNEGSKA (reference sequence). The CDR3 sequence is 11 residues long. V lost 6 bases and J lost 8, with 13 bases in between. The CDR3 is CSAGPYREAFF. The CDR3 DNA reads TGCAGTGCCGGGCCCTACCGGGAAGCTTTCTTT.

The gene calls are TRBV5-1 and TRBJ2-7; 9 bases are shared with TRBD1. The CDR3 has 16 residues. V was clipped by 0 bases and J by 0 bases; unmatched bases: 4. Per germline, CDR1 SGHRS and CDR2 YFSETQ. The CDR3 bases are TGCGCCAGCAGCTTGGCCGCGGGACAGGGCTCCTACGAGCAGTACTTC. Its translation: CASSLAAGQGSYEQYF. The complete variable domain, with remaining parts taken from reference TRBV5-1 and TRBJ2-7, reads KAGVTQTPRYLIKTRGQQVTLSCSPISGHRSVSWYQQTPGQGLQFLFEYFSETQRNKGNFPGRFSGRQFSNSRSEMNVSTLELGDSALYLCASSLAAGQGSYEQYFGPGTRLTVT.

Details on this clone: Other DNA sequences in the same sample also yield this CDR3. The chain employs TRBV11-3 and TRBJ2-1; D may be TRBD1 (5 bases). The CDR3 sequence is 13 residues long. Germline CDR1 SGHNT, CDR2 YENEEA. The V gene lost 1 base and the J gene lost 10 bases, with 11 bases spanning the gap. This chain's CDR3 is CASSLGVAGEQFF. In DNA form, the CDR3 reads TGTGCCAGCAGCTTAGGCGTCGCAGGGGAGCAGTTCTTC.

Of note for this clone: Other DNA sequences in the same sample also yield this CDR3. V usage is TRBV28 and J usage is TRBJ1-5; D is perhaps TRBD1 (6 bases). V was shortened by 6 bases and J by 3 bases, with 9 bases between the two germline ends. The germline gives CDR1 MDHEN, CDR2 SYDVKM. The CDR3 length is 13 residues. The CDR3 protein is CASRDRSNQPQHF. DNA of the CDR3: TGTGCCAGCAGAGACAGGTCCAATCAGCCCCAGCATTTT.

The CDR3 loop reads CASSQEVTSGSYEQFF. DNA for the CDR3: TGCGCCAGCAGCCAAGAGGTTACTAGCGGGAGCTATGAGCAGTTCTTC. This chain uses TRBV4-1 with TRBJ2-1; 11 positions match TRBD2. The germline V gene encodes CDR1 MGHRA and CDR2 YSYEKL. J lost 8 bases, V lost 0 bases, and 6 bases had no gene match. CDR3 length: 16 amino acids.

The chain links TRBV6-1 to TRBJ1-5; D is uncertain. V lost 0 bases and J lost 5, with 11 bases in between. Germline V gene lookup returns CDR1 MNHNS and CDR2 SASEGT. The CDR3 is made up of 15 amino acids. The CDR3: CASSEAGMFDQPQHF. The CDR3, as DNA: TGTGCCAGCAGTGAAGCGGGGATGTTCGATCAGCCCCAGCATTTT.

This chain joins TRBV7-9 and TRBJ2-7, with D hard to call. The V gene lost 5 bases and the J gene lost 7 bases, with 12 bases spanning the gap. This CDR3 region has 12 residues. Per germline, CDR1 SEHNR and CDR2 FQNEAQ (reference sequence). CDR3 region: CASSPTHKEQYF. In DNA form, the CDR3 reads TGTGCCAGCAGCCCGACGCATAAAGAGCAGTACTTC.

This sequence joins TRBV11-1 and TRBJ1-1; the D is unclear. This CDR3 comprises 14 residues. Germline assignment: CDR1 SGHAT and CDR2 FQDESV (reference sequence). Trimming pared 1 base from V and 0 bases from J, leaving 6 bases between. The CDR3 sequence is CASSLGAMNTEAFF. The CDR3 DNA reads TGTGCCAGCAGCTTAGGGGCAATGAACACTGAAGCTTTCTTT. Using reference TRBV11-1 and TRBJ1-1 for the parts outside the CDR3, the full variable domain is EAEVAQSPRYKITEKSQAVAFWCDPISGHATLYWYRQILGQGPELLVQFQDESVVDDSQLPKDRFSAERLKGVDSTLKIQPAELGDSAMYLCASSLGAMNTEAFFGQGTRLTVV.